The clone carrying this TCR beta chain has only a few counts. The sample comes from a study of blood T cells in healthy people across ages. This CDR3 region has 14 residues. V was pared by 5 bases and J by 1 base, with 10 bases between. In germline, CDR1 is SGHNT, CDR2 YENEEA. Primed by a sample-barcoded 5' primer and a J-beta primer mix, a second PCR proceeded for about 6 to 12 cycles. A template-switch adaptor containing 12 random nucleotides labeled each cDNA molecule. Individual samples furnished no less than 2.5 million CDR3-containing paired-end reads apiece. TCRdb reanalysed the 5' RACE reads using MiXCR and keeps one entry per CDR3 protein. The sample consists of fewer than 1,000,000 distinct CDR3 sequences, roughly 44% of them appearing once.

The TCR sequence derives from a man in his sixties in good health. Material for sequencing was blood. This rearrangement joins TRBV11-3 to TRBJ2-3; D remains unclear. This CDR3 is CASSPGPRTDTQYF. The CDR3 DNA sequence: TGTGCCAGCAGCCCAGGACCCCGCACAGATACGCAGTATTTT.